These 14 T cell receptor beta chains originate from one sample sequenced in a study of T cell repertoires in cytomegalovirus infection (dated by TCRdb to the late 2010s). The treatment or condition label for this specimen denotes: in vitro stimulation with specific CMV peptide epitopes to enrich CMV-specific T cells. Sequencing instrument: Illumina HiSeq 1500. The public reads were run again by TCRdb, first through fastp at Q25 and then through MiXCR, and only productive beta chains were kept. All rows with the same CDR3 protein become a single entry with the most common DNA and genes. A total of hundreds of thousands of distinct CDR3 sequences appear in this sample, 33% of them only once. The ten biggest clones cover roughly 20% of the sample. These TCRs are of unknown antigen specificity. The sequences come from cultured PBMCs, collected from culture after CMV antigen stimulation. These receptors were obtained from a human donor in good health (CMV status not recorded). Some clones in this sample may be carry-over from other donors' samples.

V usage is TRBV5-1 and J usage is TRBJ1-2; D possibly corresponds to TRBD1 (6 bases). The CDR3 is 15 amino acids. CDR1 and CDR2 from the germline V gene are SGHRS and YFSETQ. The V and J ends lost 0 bases and 8 bases respectively, with 17 bases between them. The CDR3 sequence: CASSLVGNREHGYTF. CDR3 DNA: TGCGCCAGCAGCTTGGTGGGGAACAGGGAACACGGCTACACCTTC.

This clonotype was found many times. The rearrangement uses TRBV7-2 and TRBJ2-7; D call uncertain. This CDR3 is built from 11 residues. Germline V gene data show CDR1 as SGHTA and CDR2 as FQGNSA. V shed 5 bases and J shed 5 bases, with 7 bases lying between them. For the CDR3, the DNA is TGTGCCAGCAGCGAAGGCCACGAGCAGTACTTC. Its protein is CASSEGHEQYF.

The chain carries TRBV27 and TRBJ1-4; D is unclear. The germline V and J ends were trimmed by 11 bases and 4 bases, with 11 bases remaining between them. The germline gives CDR1 MNHEY, CDR2 SMNVEV (reference sequence). The CDR3 totals 12 residues. The CDR3 here is CARGLSNEKLFF. The CDR3 region has the DNA TGTGCCCGCGGGCTGAGTAATGAAAAACTGTTTTTT.

The chain recombines TRBV20-1 with TRBJ2-5; 9 bases line up with TRBD2. The CDR3 consists of 14 residues. CDR1 is DFQATT and CDR2 is SNEGSKA in the germline V gene (reference sequence). V was pared by 0 bases and J by 5 bases, with 4 bases of the junction left unmatched. The CDR3 protein is CSAREGLAPETQYF. The CDR3 DNA reads as TGCAGTGCTAGAGAGGGACTAGCACCTGAGACCCAGTACTTC.

This clonotype came up a few times. The CDR3 bases are TGTGCCAGCAGCCCCGGGTCCCACGAGCAGTACTTC. It yields the protein CASSPGSHEQYF. The V call is TRBV7-1, the J call TRBJ2-7; D ambiguous. TRBV7-1 is given ORF status, its function remaining uncertain. The length of the CDR3 is 12 residues. The ends were cut back, 5 bases at V and 5 bases at J, with 10 bases in the middle.

This rearrangement joins TRBV12-3 or TRBV12-4 to TRBJ2-2, with a tentative D call TRBD2 (7 bases). The V end was cut by 7 bases, the J end by 4 bases, with 19 bases between. This CDR3 contains 16 residues. The DNA of the CDR3 is TGTGCCAGCACTGCCGGGGGGCTAGCTCTCACCGGGGAGCTGTTTTTT. Translation: CASTAGGLALTGELFF.

This chain connects TRBV19 to TRBJ1-1; 7 nucleotides line up with TRBD1. The CDR3 runs to 14 residues. The V segment lost 5 bases and the J segment 8 bases; nucleotides outside the gene matches: 11. Germline V gene data show CDR1 as LNHDA and CDR2 as SQIVND (reference sequence). The CDR3 DNA follows: TGTGCCAGTAGTCCCCCCGGAGGGGGCGTCGAAGCTTTCTTT. Amino acids: CASSPPGGGVEAFF.

This clonotype has a handful of counts. This sequence joins TRBV6-2 or TRBV6-3 and TRBJ1-6; TRBD1 aligns across 8 bases. The CDR3 is 14 residues long. Germline trimming cut 6 bases from V and 8 bases from J; bases unmatched to any gene: 6. Germline values: CDR1 MNHEY, CDR2 SVGEGT. The CDR3 region is CASRTGTGDSPLHF. The CDR3 DNA reads TGTGCCAGCAGAACCGGGACAGGCGATTCACCCCTCCACTTT.

This clonotype has only a few counts. At one of its ends the junction is not consistent with the germline gene, which may arise from a read error. The chain carries TRBV20-1 and TRBJ1-2; D is uncertain. The germline V gene encodes CDR1 DFQATT and CDR2 SNEGSKA (reference sequence). The CDR3 length is 11 residues. The DNA for the CDR3 is TGCAGTGCTAGAGATGGGGTGAGGGTTAACTTC. Its protein product is CSARDGVRVNF.

Notes on this clonotype: One junction end disagrees with the germline gene, perhaps due to a read error. The V gene is TRBV6-5, the J gene TRBJ1-1; no clear D gene. This CDR3 comprises 14 residues. Germline V gene sequence: CDR1 MNHEY, CDR2 SVGAGI. The CDR3 sequence: CASSSLGLKTEAFF. CDR3 in DNA: TGTGCCAGCAGTTCCCTAGGTTTGAAAACTGAAGCTTTCTTT.

This clonotype occurred a few times. The J gene is TRBJ1-1, the V gene TRBV6-2 or TRBV6-3; D not certain. The CDR3 extends over 18 amino acids. The V and J ends lost 0 bases and 0 bases respectively, with 17 bases between them. Germline CDR1 is MNHEY and CDR2 is SVGEGT. The CDR3 sequence: CASSYSIRDTRMNTEAFF. CDR3 bases: TGTGCCAGCAGTTACTCGATAAGAGACACTAGAATGAACACTGAAGCTTTCTTT.

This clonotype was counted between two and nine times. The chain carries TRBV12-3 or TRBV12-4 and TRBJ2-5; 10 positions match TRBD1. After removal of 7 bases from V and 1 base from J, the junction contained 9 bases not matched to a gene. This CDR3 spans 16 amino acids. The CDR3 is CASIPRDRGSQETQYF. The CDR3, as DNA: TGTGCCAGCATTCCCCGGGACAGGGGAAGCCAAGAGACCCAGTACTTC.

This clonotype has only a few counts. The chain uses TRBV19 and TRBJ2-1; possible D gene TRBD2, 6 bases. V lost 7 bases and J 11 bases, leaving 15 bases between the germline ends. The CDR3 has 12 amino acids. CDR1 is LNHDA, CDR2 SQIVND, per germline (reference sequence). CDR3 bases: TGTGCCAGTACCCAGAACGGGGGTAAGCAGTTCTTC. It specifies CASTQNGGKQFF.

The chain's CDR3 is CASSQAWGRGPPDTQYF. In DNA form, the CDR3 reads TGTGCCAGCAGCCAAGCCTGGGGAAGGGGTCCCCCAGATACGCAGTATTTT. The gene calls are TRBV4-2 and TRBJ2-3; the D gene is possibly TRBD1 (5 bases). V lost 1 base and J 4 bases, leaving 18 bases between the germline ends. The CDR3 consists of 17 residues. CDR1 LGHNA and CDR2 YNFKEQ come from the germline V gene.